Listed below are T cell receptor beta chains from one sample, sequenced in a study of CXCR3-negative and CXCR3-positive naive CD8 T cells. TCRdb reprocessed the 5' RACE reads, with one entry per CDR3 protein and no DNA. This sample contains about 140,000 distinct CDR3 sequences. The source material was naive CXCR3+ CD8+ T cells from blood. These receptors were taken from a human donor in good health. Some clones in this sample may be carry-over from other donors' samples. Each CDR3 is given with its conserved first and last residue.

v_gene	j_gene	CDR3aa
TRBV28	TRBJ2-7	CASSFRGTLMYEQYF
TRBV4-2	TRBJ1-2	CASSQEGGPDGYTF
TRBV18	TRBJ2-7	CASSPGDYTYEQYF
TRBV7-2	TRBJ2-1	CASSPTGGSSYNEQFF
TRBV11-2	TRBJ2-1	CASSQNGGPRNEQFF
TRBV28	TRBJ2-7	CASSSRYPREYGNEQYF
TRBV6-2/TRBV6-3	TRBJ1-2	CASSSDIGEGYTF
TRBV10-3	TRBJ2-5	CAIRGTGEETQYF
TRBV9	TRBJ2-7	CASSVGDDTYEQYF
TRBV6-2/TRBV6-3	TRBJ2-7	CASSSPDSTGYEQYF
TRBV28	TRBJ2-7	CASSPRTGPEQYF
TRBV2	TRBJ2-7	CASSEGTGVLKEQYF
TRBV11-2	TRBJ2-7	CASNPGEGQGDTEQYF
TRBV5-5	TRBJ1-5	CASSLYRDLNQPQHF
TRBV29-1	TRBJ1-2	CSVDARGSRYGYTF
TRBV3-1	TRBJ2-3	CASSQVRGPSTDTQYF
TRBV11-2	TRBJ2-3	CASSPPWIGGTDTQYF
TRBV7-9	TRBJ1-1	CASSLGLSGFMNTEAFF
TRBV29-1	TRBJ2-1	CSVEPGTERYNEQFF
TRBV4-2	TRBJ2-1	CASSHPDSSYNEQFF
TRBV20-1	TRBJ2-1	CSARVRGGRNEQFF
TRBV28	TRBJ1-5	CASSFNLGQPQHF
TRBV9	TRBJ2-7	CASSVGWRASYEQYF
TRBV21-1	TRBJ2-1	CASSTPPGQGGNEQFF
TRBV12-3/TRBV12-4	TRBJ2-5	CASSLTTSRETQYF
TRBV5-4	TRBJ2-3	CASSLKGASDTQYF
TRBV5-4	TRBJ2-1	CASSVRGGQRNEQFF
TRBV19	TRBJ2-7	CASFDGLGIYEQYF
TRBV4-2	TRBJ2-3	CASSQDTGQGGPDTQYF
TRBV4-1	TRBJ1-5	CASSQDLQASPLGQPQHF
TRBV5-1	TRBJ1-1	CASSLGQGRAEAFF
TRBV6-5	TRBJ2-1	CASSFHGTKNEQFF
TRBV28	TRBJ2-3	CASSYPLSSSDTQYF
TRBV5-1	TRBJ2-7	CASQGQQNYEQYF
TRBV27	TRBJ2-7	CASSAWSESSYEQYF
TRBV9	TRBJ1-2	CASSASGTGVGGYTF
TRBV7-3	TRBJ1-1	CASSPTGTGYGGFTEAFF
TRBV5-6	TRBJ2-1	CASSYLVRGSHEQFF
TRBV27	TRBJ2-7	CASSLGTGGIYEQYF
TRBV5-1	TRBJ1-2	CASSFEDKANYGYTF
TRBV21-1	TRBJ2-3	CASKGADSTDTQYF
TRBV15	TRBJ1-2	CATSRDDGGKGYTF